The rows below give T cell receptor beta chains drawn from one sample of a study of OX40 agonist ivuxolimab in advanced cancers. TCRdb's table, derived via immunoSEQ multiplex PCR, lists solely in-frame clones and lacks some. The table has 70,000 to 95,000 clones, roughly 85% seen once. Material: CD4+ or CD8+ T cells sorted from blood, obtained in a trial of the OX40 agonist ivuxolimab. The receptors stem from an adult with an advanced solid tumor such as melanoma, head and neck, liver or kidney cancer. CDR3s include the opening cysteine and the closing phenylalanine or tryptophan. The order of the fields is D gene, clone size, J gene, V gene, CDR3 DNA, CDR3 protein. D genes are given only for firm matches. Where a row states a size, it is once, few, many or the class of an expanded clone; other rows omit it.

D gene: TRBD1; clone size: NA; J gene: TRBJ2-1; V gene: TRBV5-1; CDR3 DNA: TGCGCCAGCAGCAAAGGACAGGACTACAATGAGCAGTTCTTC; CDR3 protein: CASSKGQDYNEQFF
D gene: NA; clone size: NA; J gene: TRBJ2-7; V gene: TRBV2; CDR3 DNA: TGTGCCAGCATTCAGGGGATCTCCTACGAGCAGTACTTC; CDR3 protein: CASIQGISYEQYF
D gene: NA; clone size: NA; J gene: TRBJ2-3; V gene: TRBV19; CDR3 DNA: TGTGCCAGTAGTGGGAATAGACTACTCACAGATACGCAGTATTTT; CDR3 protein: CASSGNRLLTDTQYF
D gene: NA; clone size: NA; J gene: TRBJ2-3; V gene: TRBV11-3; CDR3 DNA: TGTGCCAGCAGCTTAGGAGGATCTGCAGATACGCAGTATTTT; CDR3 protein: CASSLGGSADTQYF
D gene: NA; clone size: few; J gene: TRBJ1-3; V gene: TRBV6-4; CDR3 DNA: TGTGCCAGCAGAGAACTACGGACTGGAAACACCATATATTTT; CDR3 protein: CASRELRTGNTIYF
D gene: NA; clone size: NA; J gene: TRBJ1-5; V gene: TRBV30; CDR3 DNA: TGTGCCTGGAGTGGGGGGTACGGCAATCAGCCCCAGCATTTT; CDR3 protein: CAWSGGYGNQPQHF
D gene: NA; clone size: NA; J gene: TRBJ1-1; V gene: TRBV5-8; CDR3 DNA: TGTGCCAGCAGCTGGGGACAATCGAACACTGAAGCTTTCTTT; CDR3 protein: CASSWGQSNTEAFF
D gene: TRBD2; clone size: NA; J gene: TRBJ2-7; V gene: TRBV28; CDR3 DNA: TGTGCCAGCAGCCCAGCGGGAGCGGTCTACGAGCAGTACTTC; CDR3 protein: CASSPAGAVYEQYF
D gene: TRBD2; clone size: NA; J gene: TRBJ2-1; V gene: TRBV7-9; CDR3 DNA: TGTGCCAGCAGCTCCGGGACTATATCTTACAATGAGCAGTTCTTC; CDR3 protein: CASSSGTISYNEQFF
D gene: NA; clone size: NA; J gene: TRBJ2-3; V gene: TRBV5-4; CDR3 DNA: TGTGCCAGCAGCTTCCCTGGGCGGGATCACACAGATACGCAGTATTTT; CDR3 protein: CASSFPGRDHTDTQYF
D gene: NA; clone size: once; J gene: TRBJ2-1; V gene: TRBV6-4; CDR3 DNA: TGTGCCAGCAAACCCCCAGCGGTCCCAGTAGGTGTGAATGAGCAGTTCTTC; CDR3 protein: CASKPPAVPVGVNEQFF
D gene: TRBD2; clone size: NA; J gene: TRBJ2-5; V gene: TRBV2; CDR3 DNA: TGTGCCAGCAGTGACGGGACTAGCGGCGAGACCCAGTACTTC; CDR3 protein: CASSDGTSGETQYF
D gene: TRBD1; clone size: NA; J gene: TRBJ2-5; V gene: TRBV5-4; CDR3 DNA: TGTGCCAGCAGCTTGGGGGGACAGGCCCAAGAGACCCAGTACTTC; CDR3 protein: CASSLGGQAQETQYF
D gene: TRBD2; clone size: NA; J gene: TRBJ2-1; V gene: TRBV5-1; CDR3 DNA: TGCGCCAGCAGTATGACTAGCTCCAATGAGCAGTTCTTC; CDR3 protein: CASSMTSSNEQFF
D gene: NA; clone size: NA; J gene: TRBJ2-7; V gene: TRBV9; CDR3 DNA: TGTGCCAGCAGCGTAGAAGAGGGGGCCTACGAGCAGTACTTC; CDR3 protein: CASSVEEGAYEQYF
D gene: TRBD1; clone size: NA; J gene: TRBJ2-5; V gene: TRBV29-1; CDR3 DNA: TGCAGCGTCCCCGGGACAGGGGGAGAGACCCAGTACTTC; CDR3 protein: CSVPGTGGETQYF
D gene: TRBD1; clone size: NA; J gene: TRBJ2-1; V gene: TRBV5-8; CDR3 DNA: TGTGCCAGCAGCACTAAGACAGGGTTGGGTGAGCAGTTCTTC; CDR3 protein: CASSTKTGLGEQFF
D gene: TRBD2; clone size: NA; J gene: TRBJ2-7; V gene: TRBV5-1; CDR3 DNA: TGCGCCAGCAGCACCGGGACTACCCTATCCTACGAGCAGTACTTC; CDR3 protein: CASSTGTTLSYEQYF
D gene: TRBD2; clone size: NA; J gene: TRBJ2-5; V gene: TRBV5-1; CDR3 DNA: TGCGCCAGCAGCTATACTAGCGGGAAGGAGACCCAGTACTTC; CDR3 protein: CASSYTSGKETQYF
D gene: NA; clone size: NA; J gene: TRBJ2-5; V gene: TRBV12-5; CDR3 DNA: TGTGCTAGTGGTTGGGGGATGGGGGAGACCCAGTACTTC; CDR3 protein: CASGWGMGETQYF
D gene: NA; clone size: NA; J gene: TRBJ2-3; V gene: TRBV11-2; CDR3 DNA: TGTGCCAGCAGCTTAGGAGGGCTTGGGGATACGCAGTATTTT; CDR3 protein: CASSLGGLGDTQYF
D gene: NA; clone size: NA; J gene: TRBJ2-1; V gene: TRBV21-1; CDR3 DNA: TGTGCCAGCAGCAATCCAGGCGGGGACAATGAGCAGTTCTTC; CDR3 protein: CASSNPGGDNEQFF
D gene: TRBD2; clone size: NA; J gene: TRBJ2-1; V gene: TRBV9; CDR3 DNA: TGTGCCAGCAGCCCCGCGGGACTAGCGGGAGCCGAGCAGTTCTTC; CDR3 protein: CASSPAGLAGAEQFF
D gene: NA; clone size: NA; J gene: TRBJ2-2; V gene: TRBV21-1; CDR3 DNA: TGTGCCAGCAGCAAAGTTGGGGGCCGGAGCGGGGAGCTGTTTTTT; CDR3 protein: CASSKVGGRSGELFF
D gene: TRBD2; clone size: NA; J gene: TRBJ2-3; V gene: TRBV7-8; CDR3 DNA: TGTGCCAGCAGCTTAAGGACTAGCAAAGATACGCAGTATTTT; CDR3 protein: CASSLRTSKDTQYF
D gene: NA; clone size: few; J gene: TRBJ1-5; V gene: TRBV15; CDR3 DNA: TGTGCCACCAGCAGAGATCTGGGTATCGGCAATCAGCCCCAGCATTTT; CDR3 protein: CATSRDLGIGNQPQHF
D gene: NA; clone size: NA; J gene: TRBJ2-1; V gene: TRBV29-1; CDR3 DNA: TGCAGCGTTAGTAGCTCCTACAATGAGCAGTTCTTC; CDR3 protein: CSVSSSYNEQFF
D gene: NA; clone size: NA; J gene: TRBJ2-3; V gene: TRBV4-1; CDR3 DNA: TGCGCCAGCAGCCAAGAAATCGGATGGGACACCAACCTCACAGATACGCAGTATTTT; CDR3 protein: CASSQEIGWDTNLTDTQYF
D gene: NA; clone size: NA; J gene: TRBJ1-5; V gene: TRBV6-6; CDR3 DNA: TGTGCCAGCAGTTTAGGCGGGGGCTATCAGCCCCAGCATTTT; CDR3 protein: CASSLGGGYQPQHF
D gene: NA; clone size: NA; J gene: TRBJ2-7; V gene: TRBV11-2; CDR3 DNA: TGTGCCAGCAGCTTCGCACAGGACTTGAGGGAGCAGTACTTC; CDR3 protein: CASSFAQDLREQYF
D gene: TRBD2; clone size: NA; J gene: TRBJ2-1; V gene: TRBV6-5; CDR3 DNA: TGTGCCAGCAGTTTCGGACTAGCGGGAAGGAGTGAGCAGTTCTTC; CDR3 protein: CASSFGLAGRSEQFF
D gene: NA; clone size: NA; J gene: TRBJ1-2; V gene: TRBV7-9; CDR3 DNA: TGTGCCAGCAGCTTAGACGTCGTTGGGCAGCTCTATGGCTACACCTTC; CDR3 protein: CASSLDVVGQLYGYTF
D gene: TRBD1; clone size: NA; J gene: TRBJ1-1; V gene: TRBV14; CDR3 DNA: TGTGCCAGCAGCCGCGGACAGGGAAGATTGGTTTGGACTGAAGCTTTCTTT; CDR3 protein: CASSRGQGRLVWTEAFF
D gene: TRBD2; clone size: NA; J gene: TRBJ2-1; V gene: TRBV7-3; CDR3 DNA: TGTGCCAGCAGCGCCAACCAGGGAGGGGAGCAGTTCTTC; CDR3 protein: CASSANQGGEQFF
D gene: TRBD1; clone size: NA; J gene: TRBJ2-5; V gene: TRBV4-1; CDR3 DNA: TGCGCCAGCAGCTACCAGACAGGGGCCCTGCAAGAGACCCAGTACTTC; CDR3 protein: CASSYQTGALQETQYF
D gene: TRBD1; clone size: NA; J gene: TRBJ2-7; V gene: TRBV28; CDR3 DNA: TGTGCCAGCAGTTTACAGGGGGTATACGAGCAGTACTTC; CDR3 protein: CASSLQGVYEQYF
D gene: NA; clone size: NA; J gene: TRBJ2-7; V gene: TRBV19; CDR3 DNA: TGTGCCAGTAGTATAGTAGGCAGGGGCGAGCAGTACTTC; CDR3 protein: CASSIVGRGEQYF
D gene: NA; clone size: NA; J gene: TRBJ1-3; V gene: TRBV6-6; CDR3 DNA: TGTGCCAGCAGTTCCCCGGGCCCCAGGAAAGACACCATATATTTT; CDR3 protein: CASSSPGPRKDTIYF
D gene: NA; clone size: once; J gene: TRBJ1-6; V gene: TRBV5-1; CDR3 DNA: TGCGCCAGCAGCTTGCTGGGGGCGTCTTCACCCCTCCACTTT; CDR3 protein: CASSLLGASSPLHF
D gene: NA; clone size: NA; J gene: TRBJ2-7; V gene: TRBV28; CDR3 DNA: TGTGCCACCGCGGGGCGAGCCTCCTACGAGCAGTACTTC; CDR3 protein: CATAGRASYEQYF
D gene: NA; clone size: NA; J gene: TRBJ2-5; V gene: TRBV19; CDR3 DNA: TGTGCCAGTAGGGGGACGGCGCGGGGTATGGAGACCCAGTACTTC; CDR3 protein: CASRGTARGMETQYF
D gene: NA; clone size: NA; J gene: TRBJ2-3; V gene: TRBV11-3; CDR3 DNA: TGTGCCAGCAGCTCGCTGGCACCAGGAGGGCCGGGGACAGATACGCAGTATTTT; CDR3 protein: CASSSLAPGGPGTDTQYF
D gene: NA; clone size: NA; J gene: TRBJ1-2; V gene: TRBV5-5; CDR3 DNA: TGTGCCAGCAGCCTGGACAGAGCCTACTATGGCTACACCTTC; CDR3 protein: CASSLDRAYYGYTF
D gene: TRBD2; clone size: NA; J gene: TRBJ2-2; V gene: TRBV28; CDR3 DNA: TGTGCCAGCAGTTTTTATGGTAGCGGGGGGAACACCGGGGAGCTGTTTTTT; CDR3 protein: CASSFYGSGGNTGELFF
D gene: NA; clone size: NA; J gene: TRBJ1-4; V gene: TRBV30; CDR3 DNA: TGTGCCTGGAGTGGGGCAGGGACTGAAAAACTGTTTTTT; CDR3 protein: CAWSGAGTEKLFF
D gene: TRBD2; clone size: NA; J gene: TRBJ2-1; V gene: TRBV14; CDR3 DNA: TGTGCCAGCAGCCAAGATGTAGCGGGAGTGCAGTTCTTC; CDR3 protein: CASSQDVAGVQFF
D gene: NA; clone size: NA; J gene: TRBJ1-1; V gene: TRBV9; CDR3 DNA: TGTGCCAGCAGCGTAGACAACACTGAAGCTTTCTTT; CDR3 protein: CASSVDNTEAFF
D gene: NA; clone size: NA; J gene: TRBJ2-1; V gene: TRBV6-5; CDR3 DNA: TGTGCCAGCAGACCACGGGAGACAGGGACGGATGAGCAGTTCTTC; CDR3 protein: CASRPRETGTDEQFF